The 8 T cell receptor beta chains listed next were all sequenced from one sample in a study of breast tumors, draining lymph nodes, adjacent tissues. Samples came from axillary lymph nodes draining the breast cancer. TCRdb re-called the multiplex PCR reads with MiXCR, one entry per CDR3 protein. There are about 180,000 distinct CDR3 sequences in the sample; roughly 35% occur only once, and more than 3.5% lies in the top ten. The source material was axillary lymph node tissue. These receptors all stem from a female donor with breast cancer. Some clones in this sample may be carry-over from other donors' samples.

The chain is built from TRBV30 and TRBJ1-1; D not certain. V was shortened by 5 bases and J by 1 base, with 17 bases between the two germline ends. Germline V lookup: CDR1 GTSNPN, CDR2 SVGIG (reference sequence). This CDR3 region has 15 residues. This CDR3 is CAWGPRWGENTEAFF. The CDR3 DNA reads TGTGCCTGGGGTCCTCGGTGGGGAGAGAACACTGAAGCTTTCTTT.

The CDR3 nucleotides read TGTGCCAGCAGTGGCTCAACCGGGACAGGGGGTTACGAGCAGTACTTC. It codes for CASSGSTGTGGYEQYF. This chain connects TRBV25-1 to TRBJ2-7; 11 bases map to TRBD1. The CDR3 contains 16 residues. After removal of 4 bases from V and 4 bases from J, the junction contained 9 bases not matched to a gene. Germline CDR1 MGHDK, CDR2 SYGVNS.

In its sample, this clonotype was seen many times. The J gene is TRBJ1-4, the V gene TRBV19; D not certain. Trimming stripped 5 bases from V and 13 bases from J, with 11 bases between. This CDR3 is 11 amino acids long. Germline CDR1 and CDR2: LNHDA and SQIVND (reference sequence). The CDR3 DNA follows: TGTGCCAGTAGTGCCCACAGAATACTGTTTTTT. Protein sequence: CASSAHRILFF.

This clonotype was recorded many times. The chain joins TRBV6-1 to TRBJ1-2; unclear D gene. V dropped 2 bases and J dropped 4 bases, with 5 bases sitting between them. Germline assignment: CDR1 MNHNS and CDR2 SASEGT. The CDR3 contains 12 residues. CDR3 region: CASSEQIYGYTF. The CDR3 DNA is TGTGCCAGCAGTGAACAGATCTATGGCTACACCTTC.

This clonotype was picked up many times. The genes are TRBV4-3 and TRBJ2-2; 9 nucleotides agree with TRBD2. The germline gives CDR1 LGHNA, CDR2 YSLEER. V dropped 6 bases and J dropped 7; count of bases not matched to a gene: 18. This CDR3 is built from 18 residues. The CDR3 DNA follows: TGCGCCAGCAGTCAGGCAACTATAGCGGGAGAAGATCACGGGGAGCTGTTTTTT. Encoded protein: CASSQATIAGEDHGELFF.

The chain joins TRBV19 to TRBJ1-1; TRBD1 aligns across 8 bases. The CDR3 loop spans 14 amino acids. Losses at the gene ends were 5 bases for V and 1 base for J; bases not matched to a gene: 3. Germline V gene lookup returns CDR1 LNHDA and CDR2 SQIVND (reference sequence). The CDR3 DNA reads TGTGCCAGTAGTTATGACAGGGGGAACACTGAAGCTTTCTTT. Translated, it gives CASSYDRGNTEAFF.

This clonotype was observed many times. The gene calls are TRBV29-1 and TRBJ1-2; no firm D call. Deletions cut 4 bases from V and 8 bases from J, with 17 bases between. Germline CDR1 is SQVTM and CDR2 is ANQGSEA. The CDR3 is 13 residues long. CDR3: CSVGPVSVGGYTF. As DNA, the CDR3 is TGCAGCGTTGGTCCAGTGTCTGTAGGGGGCTACACCTTC.

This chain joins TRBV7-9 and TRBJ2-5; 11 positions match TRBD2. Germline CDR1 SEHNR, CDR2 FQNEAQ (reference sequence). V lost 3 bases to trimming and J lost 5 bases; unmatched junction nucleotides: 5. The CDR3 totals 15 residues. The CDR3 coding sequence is TGTGCCAGCAGCTTTAGCGGGGGGGTCCTGGAGACCCAGTACTTC. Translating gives CASSFSGGVLETQYF.